This T cell receptor beta chain is from a study of OX40 agonist ivuxolimab in advanced cancers. About the study: Every 2 weeks, patients got intravenous ivuxolimab at one of six dose levels (0.01-10 mg/kg).

This clone occurred once. Sampled blood was obtained at baseline, cycle 4 day 1, and cycle 7 day 1. Method: immunoSEQ multiplex PCR; TCRdb's copy keeps in-frame clones and lacks some. The sample holds over 55,000 clones, more than 80% seen once. This CDR3 has 13 residues. In germline, CDR1 is KGHSH, CDR2 LQKENI. With 6 bases clipped from V and 2 bases from J, the junction kept 4 bases outside the gene matches. This sequence originates from an adult with an advanced solid tumor such as melanoma, head and neck, liver or kidney cancer. The rearrangement uses TRBV18 and TRBJ2-7; TRBD1 agrees at 7 bases. The sample was CD4+ or CD8+ T cells sorted from blood, taken in a trial of the OX40 agonist ivuxolimab. CDR3 region: CASSNDRAYEQYF. CDR3 nucleotide sequence: TGTGCCAGCTCCAACGACAGGGCCTACGAGCAGTACTTC.